One sample yielded the 2 T cell receptor beta chains listed below, sequenced in a study of T cells in Graves' hyperthyroidism and ophthalmopathy. RNA transcripts gave rise to amplified TCR beta CDR3 regions. Carried out on the TCR CDR3, a first-round RT-PCR used the HTBI primer set. TCRdb fed the multiplex PCR reads into MiXCR, producing one record per CDR3 protein. The sample yields 300,000 to 450,000 distinct CDR3 sequences, around a sixth seen once. Sequencing was done on a sample of blood. The receptors come from a young man with Graves' ophthalmopathy.

There are a few counts of this clonotype. The rearrangement joins TRBV28 to TRBJ1-5; D is uncertain. The germline gives CDR1 MDHEN, CDR2 SYDVKM. V was trimmed by 1 base and J by 2 bases, leaving 12 bases between them. This CDR3 is 16 amino acids long. CDR3 sequence (DNA): TGTGCCAGCAGTTTATATCGGGGTATGGGCAATCAGCCCCAGCATTTT. Encoded protein: CASSLYRGMGNQPQHF.

In its sample, this clonotype was seen once. This sequence may be a read error, since a much larger clone differs from it by one base. CDR3 in amino acids: CTSSWGAGDSPLHF. The CDR3 DNA is TGTACCAGCAGTTGGGGAGCCGGGGATTCACCCCTCCACTTT. This chain links TRBV28 with TRBJ1-6, with D unresolved. Germline CDR1 MDHEN, CDR2 SYDVKM. The CDR3 has 14 amino acids.